Below, 14 T cell receptor beta chains from the same sample are listed, as sequenced in a study of blood T cell repertoires in COVID-19 (dated by TCRdb to between 2020 and 2021). The library was prepared using the immunoSEQ multiplex PCR assay. The table was pulled from immuneACCESS by TCRdb, which kept in-frame rearrangements only. Such tables lose some clones; where checked, under half of the loss comes from unresolved V genes, and the rest has no known cause. The sample table records around 180,000 clones; around 85% of these occur just once. Of the sample, over 9.5% falls within the top ten clones. The sample comprised peripheral blood. The receptor source for this set is a human donor with active or convalescent COVID-19. The donor label of this sample is uncertain.

This chain connects TRBV2 to TRBJ2-7, with TRBD2 as a possible D gene (6 bases). This CDR3 comprises 16 residues. V lost 1 base to trimming and J lost 0 bases, with 13 bases between them. CDR1 is SNHLY, CDR2 FYNNEI, per germline. CDR3 in DNA: TGTGCCAGCAGTGAAGGGGGGGACCCAAGCTCCTACGAGCAGTACTTC. It encodes CASSEGGDPSSYEQYF.

The chain carries TRBV18 and TRBJ2-4, with D perhaps matching TRBD2 (6 bases). This CDR3 contains 14 residues. Germline CDR1 is KGHSH and CDR2 is LQKENI. V lost 6 bases, J lost 1 base, and 10 bases lay in between. CDR3 sequence reads: CASSPGLAKNIQYF. The CDR3 DNA sequence: TGTGCCAGCTCCCCGGGACTGGCCAAAAACATTCAGTACTTC.

This clone came up once. The chain couples TRBV5-1 to TRBJ2-7; D is perhaps TRBD2 (5 bases). The CDR3 spans 15 residues. Per the germline V gene, CDR1 is SGHRS and CDR2 is YFSETQ. V lost 4 bases and J lost 4, with 18 bases in between. CDR3 nucleotide sequence: TGCGCCAGCAGCCCGGAGGTGACCTATGAATACGAGCAGTACTTC. It yields the protein CASSPEVTYEYEQYF. Full variable domain (missing parts from reference TRBV5-1 and TRBJ2-7): KAGVTQTPRYLIKTRGQQVTLSCSPISGHRSVSWYQQTPGQGLQFLFEYFSETQRNKGNFPGRFSGRQFSNSRSEMNVSTLELGDSALYLCASSPEVTYEYEQYFGPGTRLTVT.

This chain uses TRBV3-1 (or the pseudogene TRBV3-2) with TRBJ2-3; 7 bases map to TRBD2. The CDR3 length is 17 residues. Germline trimming cut 3 bases from V and 0 bases from J; bases unmatched to any gene: 9. Germline-derived CDR1 and CDR2 are LGHDT and YNNKEL (reference sequence). The CDR3 nucleotides are TGTGCCAGCAGCCATCACGCGACTAGCCTAAGCACAGATACGCAGTATTTT. Its translation is CASSHHATSLSTDTQYF.

The chain carries TRBV25-1 and TRBJ2-2; 8 nucleotides align to TRBD1. V lost 4 bases, J lost 4 bases, and 8 bases stayed unmatched. Germline-derived CDR1 and CDR2 are MGHDK and SYGVNS. The CDR3 spans 16 residues. The CDR3 spells CASSAGQGFGTGELFF. In nucleotides, the CDR3 is TGTGCCAGCAGTGCTGGACAGGGATTCGGCACCGGGGAGCTGTTTTTT. The whole variable domain, remainder taken from reference TRBV25-1 and TRBJ2-2, is EADIYQTPRYLVIGTGKKITLECSQTMGHDKMYWYQQDPGMELHLIHYSYGVNSTEKGDLSSESTVSRIRTEHFPLTLESARPSHTSQYLCASSAGQGFGTGELFFGEGSRLTVL.

The chain carries TRBV4-1 and TRBJ1-5; the D is unclear. This CDR3 comprises 17 residues. The V end was cut by 0 bases, the J end by 5 bases, with 17 bases between. CDR1 and CDR2 (germline): MGHRA, YSYEKL. For the CDR3, the DNA is TGCGCCAGCAGCCAAGATTTTGAGGGAGCAGGATATCAGCCCCAGCATTTT. Translating it yields CASSQDFEGAGYQPQHF.

This clone was picked up one time. The chain employs TRBV13 and TRBJ2-7; 9 nucleotides match TRBD1. Germline-derived CDR1 and CDR2 are PRHDT and FYEKMQ (reference sequence). This CDR3 comprises 15 residues. The J segment lost 4 bases and the V segment lost 4 bases, leaving 8 bases of the junction unmatched. This chain's CDR3 is CASSSRDREFYEQYF. CDR3 nucleotides: TGTGCCAGCAGCTCCCGGGACAGGGAGTTTTACGAGCAGTACTTC.

This clone was seen once. The chain links TRBV28 to TRBJ1-5, with 7 bases matching TRBD1. The J segment lost 7 bases and the V segment lost 3 bases, leaving 9 bases of the junction unmatched. Germline V gene data show CDR1 as MDHEN and CDR2 as SYDVKM. The CDR3 covers 15 residues. The CDR3 sequence: CASSLVSQGGQPQHF. For the CDR3, the DNA is TGTGCCAGCAGTTTGGTGTCTCAGGGGGGACAGCCCCAGCATTTT.

The chain is built from TRBV4-1 and TRBJ1-5; the D gene is possibly TRBD1 (5 bases). This CDR3 comprises 14 residues. The germline V gene has CDR1 MGHRA and CDR2 YSYEKL. Trimming shortened V by 5 bases and J by 5 bases, and 13 bases separated the two germline ends. In nucleotides, the CDR3 is TGCGCCAGCAGCTCTTATGGGGGGGATCAGCCCCAGCATTTT. Its translation: CASSSYGGDQPQHF.

This chain joins TRBV19 and TRBJ1-4, with D possibly matching TRBD1 (5 bases). V dropped 5 bases and J dropped 10 bases, with 17 bases sitting between them. The CDR3 is 14 residues long. The germline V gene encodes CDR1 LNHDA and CDR2 SQIVND (reference sequence). The CDR3, as DNA: TGTGCCAGTAGTTTACAGGCCCCTTCAGGAAAACTGTTTTTT. Translating gives CASSLQAPSGKLFF.

The V call is TRBV4-2, the J call TRBJ1-6, with D possibly being TRBD1 (6 bases). Germline V CDR1 and CDR2: LGHNA, YNFKEQ. Trimming stripped 4 bases from V and 13 bases from J, with 14 bases between. The CDR3 is made up of 13 amino acids. CDR3 in DNA: TGTGCCAGCAGCCGGACAGTTTCAGGGCCCCTCCACTTT. Translated, it gives CASSRTVSGPLHF.

J is TRBJ2-2 and V is TRBV7-7; a weak D match, TRBD2 (6 bases). CDR1 and CDR2 from the germline V gene are SSHAT and FNYEAQ (reference sequence). The CDR3 consists of 15 residues. Trimming cost V 5 bases and J 4 bases, with 14 bases left between them. Here the CDR3 DNA reads TGTGCCAGCAGCCGGGGTTCGACTAGCACCGGGGAGCTGTTTTTT. Its protein product is CASSRGSTSTGELFF. Together with reference TRBV7-7 and TRBJ2-2, the CDR3 gives the full variable domain: GAGVSQSPRYKVTKRGQDVTLRCDPISSHATLYWYQQALGQGPEFLTYFNYEAQPDKSGLPSDRFSAERPEGSISTLTIQRTEQRDSAMYRCASSRGSTSTGELFFGEGSRLTVL.

This chain joins TRBV19 and TRBJ2-7; no firm D call. The CDR3 has 14 residues. Trimming shortened V by 1 base and J by 2 bases, and 9 bases separated the two germline ends. Germline V gene sequence: CDR1 LNHDA, CDR2 SQIVND (reference sequence). Here the CDR3 reads CASSIGRDTYEQYF. The CDR3 DNA follows: TGTGCCAGTAGTATAGGGCGTGACACCTACGAGCAGTACTTC.

The rearrangement joins TRBV24-1 to TRBJ2-7; 7 nucleotides agree with TRBD1. This CDR3 comprises 17 residues. CDR1 KGHDR and CDR2 SFDVKD come from the germline V gene. J gave up 2 bases and V 4 bases, and 13 bases lay outside the gene matches. CDR3: CATSESPTGAPPYEQYF. DNA for the CDR3: TGTGCCACCAGTGAGTCACCCACAGGGGCGCCTCCCTACGAGCAGTACTTC.